Shown below are 25 T cell receptor beta chains from a single sample sequenced in a study of human T cells and chemical hapten exposure. TCRdb re-analysed the RACE reads in MiXCR, keeping a single row per CDR3 protein. This sample carries some 87,000 distinct CDR3 sequences, about 9.4% of them seen once, and the ten largest clones take about 1.4%. The time point denotes: patch test 1, 2 weeks after DPC sensitization. The treatment is: therapeutic diphenylcyclopropenone sensitization with weekly scalp DPC. Sequenced material: whole blood, taken in connection with sensitization to the hapten diphenylcyclopropenone (DPC). These receptors originate from a woman in her 50s with alopecia areata. Some clones in this sample may be carry-over from other donors' samples.

V and J are TRBV25-1 and TRBJ2-1; 14 nucleotides align to TRBD2. The germline V gene encodes CDR1 MGHDK and CDR2 SYGVNS. The ends lost 1 base at V and 8 bases at J; junction bases unmatched: 4. This CDR3 has 16 residues. This CDR3 is CASSESGTSGSDEQFF. CDR3 in DNA: TGTGCCAGCAGTGAATCCGGGACTAGCGGGAGCGATGAGCAGTTCTTC.

This clonotype has only a few counts. This chain connects TRBV30 to TRBJ1-6; TRBD1 might be the D (6 bases). The V gene lost 7 bases and the J gene lost 7 bases, with 17 bases spanning the gap. Germline V CDR1 and CDR2: GTSNPN, SVGIG (reference sequence). The CDR3 has 14 amino acids. The CDR3: CALSGTPRNSPLHF. In DNA form, the CDR3 reads TGTGCCTTATCCGGGACACCACGAAATTCACCCCTCCACTTT.

This clonotype was seen many times. V and J are TRBV19 and TRBJ1-5; 8 bases match TRBD1. The J segment lost 2 bases and the V segment lost 6 bases, leaving 9 bases of the junction unmatched. The length of the CDR3 is 16 residues. The germline gives CDR1 LNHDA, CDR2 SQIVND (reference sequence). The CDR3 DNA is TGTGCCAGTAGCCGACAGGGGAGTCAGGGCAATCAGCCCCAGCATTTT. This codes for CASSRQGSQGNQPQHF.

In its sample, this clonotype was seen many times. This CDR3 is CASSFPPGSTTDTQYF. CDR3 DNA sequence: TGTGCCAGCAGCTTTCCCCCGGGCTCTACCACAGATACGCAGTATTTT. V gene TRBV11-2 combines with J gene TRBJ2-3; D not certain. V was clipped by 3 bases and J by 2 bases, with 15 bases between them. CDR1 is SGHAT, CDR2 FQNNGV, per germline. The CDR3 covers 16 residues. Complete variable domain (other parts from reference TRBV11-2 and TRBJ2-3): EAGVAQSPRYKIIEKRQSVAFWCNPISGHATLYWYQQILGQGPKLLIQFQNNGVVDDSQLPKDRFSAERLKGVDSTLKIQPAKLEDSAVYLCASSFPPGSTTDTQYFGPGTRLTVL.

The rearrangement links TRBV28 to TRBJ1-6, with D hard to call. The CDR3 runs 14 residues. Between the trimmed V and J ends, which lost 2 bases and 9 bases, there was a span of 11 bases. Germline CDR1 is MDHEN and CDR2 is SYDVKM. Here the CDR3 DNA reads TGTGCCAGCAGTTTAGCCACATCGACTTCACCCCTCCACTTT. Translation gives CASSLATSTSPLHF.

This clonotype has ten or more counts. The chain carries TRBV19 and TRBJ2-3; 9 bases are a match to TRBD1. Per the germline V gene, CDR1 is LNHDA and CDR2 is SQIVND (reference sequence). The CDR3 contains 15 residues. The V segment lost 5 bases and the J segment 3 bases; nucleotides outside the gene matches: 6. CDR3 nucleotide sequence: TGTGCCAGTAGTGCAACAGGGGGCTCTACAGATACGCAGTATTTT. It specifies CASSATGGSTDTQYF.

This clonotype ranks as medium-sized. The chain links TRBV29-1 to TRBJ1-1, with no clear D. The CDR3 runs 10 residues. V lost 7 bases to trimming and J lost 4 bases, with 7 bases between them. Germline CDR1 is SQVTM and CDR2 is ANQGSEA. The DNA for the CDR3 is TGCAGCGGGAAGACCACTGAAGCTTTCTTT. Protein: CSGKTTEAFF.

This clonotype appeared a few times. V and J are TRBV20-1 and TRBJ2-3; D is possibly TRBD1 or TRBD2 (5 bases each). This CDR3 is 17 amino acids long. The V end lost 0 bases, the J end lost 6 bases, and 22 bases lay between the germline ends. Germline-derived CDR1 and CDR2 are DFQATT and SNEGSKA (reference sequence). The CDR3 region is CSARDKESGTRADTQYF. As DNA, the CDR3 is TGCAGTGCTAGAGATAAGGAGTCAGGGACCCGGGCCGATACGCAGTATTTT.

This clonotype occurred many times. V is TRBV29-1 and J is TRBJ2-4; D ambiguous. The CDR3 totals 11 residues. With 5 bases removed from V and 5 bases from J, the gap between germline ends came to 7 bases. Germline CDR1 and CDR2: SQVTM and ANQGSEA. The CDR3 loop reads CSVQTQNIQYF. Written as DNA, the CDR3 is TGCAGCGTTCAGACCCAAAACATTCAGTACTTC.

The rearrangement joins TRBV28 to TRBJ2-1; D unresolved. Looked up from germline, CDR1 is MDHEN and CDR2 is SYDVKM. The CDR3 contains 16 residues. The V end was cut by 2 bases, the J end by 0 bases, with 11 bases between. CDR3 nucleotide sequence: TGTGCCAGCAGTTTACTCGATCCGGTCTCCTACAATGAGCAGTTCTTC. Its translation: CASSLLDPVSYNEQFF.

V gene TRBV28 combines with J gene TRBJ1-6, with D possibly being TRBD1 (6 bases). The CDR3 is 12 residues long. V was cut by 8 bases and J by 10 bases, with 12 bases left in between. CDR1 and CDR2 (germline): MDHEN, SYDVKM. CDR3 nucleotide sequence: TGTGCCAGCGGAACAGGGAGCTCACCCCTCCACTTT. It encodes CASGTGSSPLHF.

This clonotype was seen more than once but under ten times. The chain combines TRBV6-2 or TRBV6-3 with TRBJ2-7, with D maybe TRBD1 (6 bases). V gave up 4 bases and J gave up 7 bases, with 11 bases separating them. This CDR3 spans 12 amino acids. Germline assignment: CDR1 MNHEY and CDR2 SVGEGT. The CDR3 DNA follows: TGTGCCAGCAGTTTTACAGGGATTGAGCAGTACTTC. Amino acid sequence: CASSFTGIEQYF.

This clonotype was seen a handful of times. The genes are TRBV27 and TRBJ2-5; tentatively, D is TRBD2 (6 bases). The CDR3 runs 14 residues. V was clipped by 6 bases and J by 5 bases, with 16 bases between them. Germline V gene data show CDR1 as MNHEY and CDR2 as SMNVEV (reference sequence). The CDR3 protein is CASSRLGAGETQYF. For the CDR3, the DNA is TGTGCCAGCAGCCGACTAGGGGCGGGGGAGACCCAGTACTTC.

A note on this clonotype: The junction departs from the called germline gene at one end, perhaps through a read error. The rearrangement uses TRBV11-2 and TRBJ2-3; 12 bases fit TRBD2. This CDR3 has 16 residues. Per germline, CDR1 SGHAT and CDR2 FQNNGV. CDR3 sequence (DNA): TGTGGCAGCAGCACGCTAGCGGGAGGGCCGTCAGATACGCAGTATTTT. Translated: CGSSTLAGGPSDTQYF.

This clonotype was counted at least ten times. The genes are TRBV18 and TRBJ2-5, with D possibly TRBD2 on 5 matching bases. Germline CDR1 reads KGHSH; CDR2 reads LQKENI. CDR3 length: 14 residues. V lost 0 bases to trimming and J lost 4 bases, with 9 bases between them. In DNA, the CDR3 is TGTGCCAGCTCACCACCGGTGGGGAGAGAGACCCAGTACTTC. This sequence encodes CASSPPVGRETQYF. Using reference TRBV18 and TRBJ2-5 for the parts outside the CDR3, the full variable domain is NAGVMQNPRHLVRRRGQEARLRCSPMKGHSHVYWYRQLPEEGLKFMVYLQKENIIDESGMPKERFSAEFPKEGPSILRIQQVVRGDSAAYFCASSPPVGRETQYFGPGTRLLVL.

This clonotype was found a few times. J is TRBJ2-2 and V is TRBV5-1; the D is unclear. The CDR3 is 15 amino acids. Between the trimmed V and J ends, which lost 2 bases and 0 bases, there was a span of 8 bases. Germline CDR1 SGHRS, CDR2 YFSETQ. The CDR3 coding sequence is TGCGCCAGCAGCTTACAGACGGCGAACACCGGGGAGCTGTTTTTT. Its translation is CASSLQTANTGELFF.

For this clonotype: An end of the junction does not agree with germline; a read error may underlie this. This sequence joins TRBV28 and TRBJ1-5; TRBD1 is a possible D gene (6 bases). CDR3 length equals 12 residues. Germline V gene data show CDR1 as MDHEN and CDR2 as SYDVKM. The CDR3 nucleotides read TGTACCAGCAGTTTGGGGGGCGCGCCCCAGCATTTT. This translates into CTSSLGGAPQHF.

This chain links TRBV7-6 with TRBJ2-6; 9 nucleotides agree with TRBD2. Germline loops: CDR1 SGHVS, CDR2 FNYEAQ. This CDR3 region has 17 residues. V shed 1 base, J shed 0 bases, and the junction held 1 base outside the gene matches. Written as DNA, the CDR3 is TGTGCCAGCAGCTTAGTAGCGGGAGCCTCTGGGGCCAACGTCCTGACTTTC. Translation gives CASSLVAGASGANVLTF.

This clonotype came up a few times. The chain uses TRBV28 and TRBJ2-1; unclear D gene. Per germline, CDR1 MDHEN and CDR2 SYDVKM. Trimming removed 5 bases from V and 3 bases from J, with 14 bases in between. The CDR3 contains 15 residues. The CDR3 loop is CASSPIAGNYNEQFF. The CDR3 DNA sequence: TGTGCCAGCAGTCCTATCGCAGGAAACTACAATGAGCAGTTCTTC.

There are many counts of this clonotype. The chain has TRBV6-5 and TRBJ2-3; TRBD2 aligns across 13 bases. The J segment lost 3 bases and the V segment lost 7 bases, leaving 4 bases of the junction unmatched. The length of the CDR3 is 15 residues. Germline-derived CDR1 and CDR2 are MNHEY and SVGAGI. The CDR3 bases are TGTGCCAGCACCACGGGACTAGCGGGGACAGATACGCAGTATTTT. Translating gives CASTTGLAGTDTQYF.

A few counts support this clonotype. This chain joins TRBV6-4 and TRBJ1-6; D possibly corresponds to TRBD1 (5 bases). Trimming removed 6 bases from V and 7 bases from J, with 10 bases in between. The germline gives CDR1 MRHNA, CDR2 SNTAGT. The CDR3 is 13 amino acids. CDR3 sequence reads: CASSRDQNSPLHF. As DNA, the CDR3 is TGTGCCAGCAGCCGGGACCAAAATTCACCCCTCCACTTT.

Only a few counts were recorded for this clonotype. J is TRBJ2-1 and V is TRBV20-1; possible D gene TRBD2, 5 bases. The CDR3 runs 14 residues. Germline assignment: CDR1 DFQATT and CDR2 SNEGSKA (reference sequence). Between the trimmed V and J ends, which lost 6 bases and 0 bases, there was a span of 12 bases. This chain's CDR3 is CSARRELSYNEQFF. In DNA, the CDR3 is TGCAGTGCAAGAAGGGAGCTCTCCTACAATGAGCAGTTCTTC.

This clonotype was seen a few times. V and J are TRBV6-5 and TRBJ2-7, with D possibly TRBD1 on 7 matching bases. This CDR3 contains 15 residues. Trimming cost V 0 bases and J 4 bases, with 13 bases left between them. The germline gives CDR1 MNHEY, CDR2 SVGAGI. CDR3 in amino acids: CASSYSTRGRYEQYF. Written as DNA, the CDR3 is TGTGCCAGCAGTTACTCGACCAGGGGGAGGTACGAGCAGTACTTC.

At least ten counts were recorded for this clonotype. V is TRBV7-2 and J is TRBJ2-3; D possibly uses TRBD1 or TRBD2 (5 bases each). V dropped 1 base and J dropped 11 bases, with 10 bases sitting between them. CDR1 is SGHTA, CDR2 FQGNSA, per germline. The CDR3 loop spans 12 amino acids. CDR3 residues: CASSLGSRGQYF. In DNA, the CDR3 is TGTGCCAGCAGCTTAGGGTCGAGGGGGCAGTATTTT.

This clonotype was counted ten times or more. The rearrangement links TRBV3-1 to TRBJ2-5, with D unresolved. The CDR3 has 14 amino acids. Per the germline V gene, CDR1 is LGHDT and CDR2 is YNNKEL (reference sequence). With 1 base removed from V and 4 bases from J, the gap between germline ends came to 10 bases. DNA for the CDR3: TGTGCCAGCAGCCAAGTGTCGGCCGCAGAGACCCAGTACTTC. As protein: CASSQVSAAETQYF.